The clone carrying this T cell receptor (beta chain) was seen a handful of times. What it recognizes is unknown. The TCR alpha and TCR beta cDNA libraries, bearing sample barcodes and UMIs, were generated by 5'RACE using constant-segment primers. Each CDR3 protein gets one entry after TCRdb re-called the 5' RACE reads with MiXCR. The sample yields around 250,000 distinct CDR3 sequences, roughly 15% seen once. The sample comes from a study of T-cell memory formation after mild COVID-19. The V end lost 4 bases, the J end lost 0 bases, and 11 bases lay between the germline ends. This CDR3 has 16 amino acids. CDR1 SGHDT and CDR2 YYEEEE come from the germline V gene. Notes on the study in general: Pre-infection memory already had some responding clones, implying cross-reactive memory joined. There was no confirmation that second-wave clones peaking on day 37 were SARS-CoV-2 specific. Clones contracting over day 15 to 85 were CD4/CD8 balanced, with later expanders leaning CD4+.

The clonotype originates from a young man who had mild COVID-19 (a few samples of this study predate the infection). Cell type and time point are not known. This chain links TRBV5-6 with TRBJ1-6; TRBD1 might be the D (6 bases). Sequencing used PBMCs or a T cell subset sorted from them (not recorded which). The CDR3 DNA sequence: TGTGCCAGCAGCGACACAGGGAGCTCCTATAATTCACCCCTCCACTTT. Encoded protein: CASSDTGSSYNSPLHF.